The rows below give T cell receptor beta chains drawn from one sample of a study of long-term antiretroviral therapy in people with HIV. The assay was immunoSEQ multiplex PCR, and TCRdb's table has in-frame clones only and misses some. The table lists 25,000 to 35,000 clones, about 86% of them singletons, with about 5% in the top ten. The sample in question was unsorted PBMCs, obtained 0.8 years after starting antiretroviral therapy. The receptors stem from a woman aged 30 to 39 with HIV. Each CDR3 is given with its conserved first and last residue. The D gene is left open where the match is weak. Clone sizes are given selectively: once, few, many, or a class where the clone is expanded.

len	d_gene	abundance	v_gene	j_gene	CDR3aa	CDR3nt
12	.	.	TRBV6-5	TRBJ2-1	CATQGTSYEQFF	TGTGCCACCCAGGGGACGTCGTATGAGCAGTTCTTC
13	.	.	TRBV7-6	TRBJ1-6	CASSLVGDSPLHF	TGTGCCAGCAGCTTAGTCGGGGATTCACCCCTCCACTTT
15	TRBD1	.	TRBV11-2	TRBJ1-2	CASSLQTGFAPGYTF	TGTGCCAGCAGCTTACAGACAGGGTTCGCCCCTGGCTACACCTTC
15	TRBD1	.	TRBV29-1	TRBJ2-4	CSGVLRDRGVVIQYF	TGCAGCGGGGTACTCCGGGACAGGGGGGTGGTAATTCAGTACTTC
16	.	.	TRBV5-1	TRBJ2-1	CASSLEALLLVNEQFF	TGCGCCAGCAGCTTGGAGGCCCTCCTATTGGTAAATGAGCAGTTCTTC
13	TRBD1	.	TRBV29-1	TRBJ1-1	CSVSTGTNTEAFF	TGCAGCGTTTCGACAGGGACCAACACTGAAGCTTTCTTT
15	.	.	TRBV5-6	TRBJ1-2	CASSGRKLGLGGYTF	TGTGCCAGCAGCGGACGGAAATTAGGGCTAGGCGGCTACACCTTC
16	TRBD1	.	TRBV15	TRBJ1-5	CATSRTGQGMNQPQHF	TGTGCCACCAGCAGAACGGGACAGGGGATGAATCAGCCCCAGCATTTT
15	.	.	TRBV2	TRBJ2-2	CASHAGTSITGELFF	TGTGCCAGCCACGCCGGGACTTCAATCACCGGGGAGCTGTTTTTT
16	TRBD1	.	TRBV9	TRBJ2-2	CASSTRDSANTGELFF	TGTGCCAGCAGCACCCGGGACAGCGCGAACACCGGGGAGCTGTTTTTT
12	.	.	TRBV6-5	TRBJ2-5	CASSGARGTQYF	TGTGCCAGCAGTGGGGCGAGAGGGACCCAGTACTTC
14	.	.	TRBV7-3	TRBJ2-2	CASRRTDTTGELFF	TGTGCCAGCAGACGGACAGATACCACCGGGGAGCTGTTTTTT
11	.	.	TRBV30	TRBJ1-1	CAWSQGTEAFF	TGTGCCTGGAGTCAGGGTACTGAAGCTTTCTTT
16	TRBD1	.	TRBV27	TRBJ1-2	CASSWDSTSLNYGYTF	TGTGCCAGCAGTTGGGACAGTACTAGCCTTAACTATGGCTACACCTTC
13	.	few	TRBV30	TRBJ1-2	CAWSRQGNYGYTF	TGTGCCTGGAGTCGGCAGGGGAACTATGGCTACACCTTC
13	.	.	TRBV6-5	TRBJ1-4	CASSYGRGEKLFF	TGTGCCAGCAGTTATGGACGGGGTGAAAAACTGTTTTTT
16	.	once	TRBV4-2	TRBJ1-1	CASSPEGGSSRTEAFF	TGTGCCAGCAGCCCAGAAGGTGGGTCCTCAAGGACTGAAGCTTTCTTT
17	TRBD2	once	TRBV9	TRBJ2-5	CASSVGTSGGTQETQYF	TGTGCCAGCAGCGTAGGGACTAGCGGGGGGACCCAAGAGACCCAGTACTTC
16	.	.	TRBV25-1	TRBJ1-1	CASILKSGTSFTEAFF	TGTGCCAGCATCCTCAAGTCCGGGACCTCTTTCACTGAAGCTTTCTTT
14	.	.	TRBV27	TRBJ1-1	CASSWKGWGTEAFF	TGTGCCAGCAGTTGGAAGGGCTGGGGCACTGAAGCTTTCTTT
15	.	.	TRBV7-3	TRBJ1-1	CASSPRGEMNTEAFF	TGTGCCAGCAGCCCCCGGGGGGAGATGAACACTGAAGCTTTCTTT
14	.	.	TRBV2	TRBJ1-1	CASSSREMNTEAFF	TGTGCCAGCAGTTCCAGGGAGATGAACACTGAAGCTTTCTTT
17	TRBD1	.	TRBV19	TRBJ1-1	CARSLRRQGAANTEAFF	TGTGCCAGAAGTTTACGAAGACAGGGGGCCGCGAACACTGAAGCTTTCTTT
14	TRBD1	once	TRBV11-1	TRBJ1-1	CASSLSGGNTEAFF	TGTGCCAGCAGCTTGTCAGGGGGGAACACTGAAGCTTTCTTT
15	TRBD2	.	TRBV7-3	TRBJ2-3	CASSLDTAGGNTQYF	TGTGCCAGCAGCTTAGATACGGCGGGGGGGAATACGCAGTATTTT
14	.	.	TRBV6-5	TRBJ1-4	CASSSTRTNEKLFF	TGTGCCAGCAGTTCGACACGCACTAATGAAAAACTGTTTTTT
15	.	.	TRBV6-1	TRBJ2-1	CASSRGRGAANEQFF	TGTGCCAGCAGTAGGGGGAGGGGGGCGGCCAATGAGCAGTTCTTC
14	.	.	TRBV6-1	TRBJ1-1	CASSPETENTEAFF	TGTGCCAGCAGTCCTGAGACAGAGAACACTGAAGCTTTCTTT
14	.	.	TRBV11-2	TRBJ1-2	CASSFGQGLHGYTF	TGTGCCAGCAGCTTCGGCCAAGGACTCCATGGCTACACCTTC
17	.	once	TRBV7-9	TRBJ2-5	CASTLPPGTGDVETQYF	TGTGCCAGCACTCTTCCCCCCGGGACCGGAGATGTGGAGACCCAGTACTTC
17	.	.	TRBV7-2	TRBJ1-5	CASSLAGPHRATGAQHF	TGTGCCAGCAGCTTAGCGGGTCCACACAGGGCAACGGGAGCCCAGCATTTT
15	TRBD1	.	TRBV27	TRBJ2-7	CASISQYGTDYEQYF	TGTGCCAGCATTTCACAATACGGGACAGACTACGAGCAGTACTTC
13	.	.	TRBV2	TRBJ1-1	CASRDTRDGEAFF	TGTGCCAGCAGGGATACTCGGGACGGTGAAGCTTTCTTT
14	.	.	TRBV7-9	TRBJ2-1	CASSPSIEGYEQFF	TGTGCCAGCAGCCCCTCAATCGAGGGGTATGAGCAGTTCTTC
13	.	.	TRBV10-3	TRBJ1-1	CAIQQGSNTEAFF	TGTGCCATACAACAGGGTTCGAACACTGAAGCTTTCTTT
13	TRBD1	.	TRBV27	TRBJ1-2	CATSTGWNYGYTF	TGTGCCACGTCGACAGGGTGGAACTATGGCTACACCTTC
15	TRBD1	.	TRBV7-9	TRBJ1-3	CASSRGTDSGNTIYF	TGTGCCAGCAGCCGCGGGACAGACTCTGGAAACACCATATATTTT
16	TRBD1	.	TRBV5-5	TRBJ1-5	CASSLGQGLGNQPQHF	TGTGCCAGCAGCTTGGGACAGGGGCTTGGCAATCAGCCCCAGCATTTT
15	TRBD1	.	TRBV27	TRBJ1-1	CASSTTTGLGTEAFF	TGTGCCAGCAGTACGACGACAGGGTTGGGCACTGAAGCTTTCTTT
14	TRBD1	once	TRBV14	TRBJ2-7	CASSSDRGFYEQYF	TGTGCCAGCAGCTCGGACAGGGGATTCTACGAGCAGTACTTC
16	.	few	TRBV2	TRBJ1-1	CASSERSGSGTTEAFF	TGTGCCAGCAGTGAACGGTCGGGGTCGGGGACCACTGAAGCTTTCTTT
15	TRBD2	.	TRBV9	TRBJ2-1	CASSVIAGGPGEQFF	TGTGCCAGCAGCGTAATAGCGGGGGGGCCTGGGGAGCAGTTCTTC
13	.	.	TRBV9	TRBJ1-2	CASRDSVGYGYTF	TGTGCCAGCAGGGACTCCGTGGGCTATGGCTACACCTTC
14	.	.	TRBV9	TRBJ1-6	CASSLDRENSPLHF	TGTGCCAGCAGCCTAGACCGGGAGAATTCACCCCTCCACTTT
13	.	.	TRBV7-3	TRBJ2-3	CASSPSSTDTQYF	TGTGCCAGCAGCCCGTCTAGCACAGATACGCAGTATTTT